This entry lists 8 T cell receptor beta chains sequenced from one sample in a study of T cell responses to AZD1222 COVID-19 vaccine. Only in-frame clones appear in the TCRdb table, and some are missing; sequencing was by immunoSEQ multiplex PCR. Of about 130,000 clones listed, roughly 90% are singletons. This specimen was peripheral blood, taken 28 days after the second AZD1222 dose. The receptor source for this set is an adult who received the AZD1222 COVID-19 vaccine.

J is TRBJ1-4 and V is TRBV5-1, with TRBD1 as a possible D gene (6 bases). The germline V and J ends were trimmed by 4 bases and 7 bases, with 20 bases remaining between them. This CDR3 region has 16 residues. CDR1 is SGHRS, CDR2 YFSETQ, per germline. The DNA for the CDR3 is TGCGCCAGCAGCCCGACACAAGGGGGAACTGGTGAAAAACTGTTTTTT. The encoded protein is CASSPTQGGTGEKLFF.

The CDR3 protein is CASSPSGQGVGSPLHF. The CDR3 region has the DNA TGTGCCAGCTCACCATCGGGACAGGGTGTGGGTTCACCCCTCCACTTT. V gene TRBV18 combines with J gene TRBJ1-6; 9 bases match TRBD1. From germline, CDR1 is KGHSH and CDR2 LQKENI. The CDR3 extends over 16 amino acids. V was clipped by 2 bases and J by 9 bases; unmatched bases: 8.

The chain links TRBV5-1 to TRBJ2-5; D is undetermined. Trimming removed 3 bases from V and 0 bases from J, with 9 bases in between. The CDR3 runs to 14 residues. Germline V gives CDR1 SGHRS, CDR2 YFSETQ. The CDR3 sequence is CASSSNGYQETQYF. CDR3 DNA: TGCGCCAGCAGCTCGAATGGGTACCAAGAGACCCAGTACTTC.

The V gene is TRBV11-3, the J gene TRBJ1-6; tentative D call: TRBD1 (6 bases). Germline V lookup: CDR1 SGHNT, CDR2 YENEEA. The CDR3 totals 14 residues. V lost 2 bases and J 7 bases, leaving 9 bases between the germline ends. DNA of the CDR3: TGTGCCAGCAGCTTAACGGGACACAATTCACCCCTCCACTTT. Protein: CASSLTGHNSPLHF.

V and J are TRBV30 and TRBJ1-5; D is ambiguous. V lost 8 bases and J 2 bases, leaving 10 bases between the germline ends. Germline values: CDR1 GTSNPN, CDR2 SVGIG (reference sequence). The CDR3 has 12 residues. The CDR3 nucleotides read TGTGCCGTGGGCCGGGGCAATCAGCCCCAGCATTTT. Its protein product is CAVGRGNQPQHF.

CDR3 bases: TGTGCCAGCAGCCAACAGGGGGCAAGGGGGTTAACTTTCTTT. Encoded protein: CASSQQGARGLTFF. This sequence joins TRBV7-9 and TRBJ1-1; 9 bases fit TRBD1. The V gene end was trimmed by 5 bases and the J gene end by 12 bases; junction bases not matched to a gene: 13. Germline CDR1 is SEHNR and CDR2 is FQNEAQ (reference sequence). CDR3 size: 14 residues. The full variable domain, completed using reference TRBV7-9 and TRBJ1-1, is DTGVSQNPRHKITKRGQNVTFRCDPISEHNRLYWYRQTLGQGPEFLTYFQNEAQLEKSRLLSDRFSAERPKGSFSTLEIQRTEQGDSAMYLCASSQQGARGLTFFGQGTRLTVV.

The V and J genes are TRBV6-5 and TRBJ2-7, with D tentatively TRBD1 (6 bases). CDR3 length equals 15 residues. The germline V gene encodes CDR1 MNHEY and CDR2 SVGAGI. V lost 4 bases to trimming and J lost 0 bases, with 13 bases between them. Written as DNA, the CDR3 is TGTGCCAGCAGTTCTCCGGGGACATCCTCCTACGAGCAGTACTTC. Its translation: CASSSPGTSSYEQYF.

This clone was seen a few times. The chain carries TRBV7-2 and TRBJ2-2; 7 bases are shared with TRBD2. From germline, CDR1 is SGHTA and CDR2 FQGNSA. V was clipped by 7 bases and J by 7 bases; unmatched bases: 6. The CDR3 runs to 13 residues. CDR3 in DNA: TGTGCCAGCACCACGTGGGGGGGCGGGGAGCTGTTTTTT. Residues: CASTTWGGGELFF.